Listed below are T cell receptor beta chains from one sample, sequenced in a study of CD8 T cells in ankylosing spondylitis. TCRdb analysed the 5' RACE reads with MiXCR anew, one entry per CDR3 protein. The sample contains around 150,000 distinct CDR3 sequences, 25% to 35% of which appear only once. Sequenced: synovial fluid, either unsorted or a sorted T cell fraction (not recorded which). Receptors were obtained from a male donor with ankylosing spondylitis. The CDR3 runs from the conserved cysteine through the conserved F or W. D genes are given only for firm matches. Part of the rows lack a size; the others show once, few, many or a class for expanded clones.

clone_size d_call j_call v_call cdr3_aa cdr3_nt
NA NA TRBJ1-4 TRBV7-9 CASVINEKLFF TGTGCCAGCGTCATTAATGAAAAACTGTTTTTT
many TRBD1 TRBJ2-1 TRBV20-1 CSVQTGEAYNEQFF TGCAGTGTCCAGACAGGGGAGGCCTACAATGAGCAGTTCTTC
NA NA TRBJ2-1 TRBV6-2/TRBV6-3 CASSPTSQAYNEQFF TGTGCCAGCAGCCCGACTAGTCAGGCTTACAATGAGCAGTTCTTC
many NA TRBJ1-4 TRBV28 CASTRAAEKLFF TGTGCCAGCACCAGGGCGGCTGAAAAACTGTTTTTT
NA NA TRBJ2-1 TRBV7-8 CASSLNTKGQFF TGTGCCAGCAGCTTAAACACCAAAGGGCAGTTCTTC
many NA TRBJ2-2 TRBV7-3 CASSPRMKDPTGELFF TGTGCCAGCAGCCCCCGGATGAAGGACCCCACCGGGGAGCTGTTTTTT
NA NA TRBJ2-3 TRBV28 CASSSEYGDTQYF TGTGCCAGCAGCTCCGAGTACGGAGATACGCAGTATTTT
NA NA TRBJ2-4 TRBV28 CASSVDLAKNIQYF TGTGCCAGCAGTGTTGATTTAGCCAAAAACATTCAGTACTTC
NA TRBD1 TRBJ2-5 TRBV7-6 CASSLGTGKETQYF TGTGCCAGCAGCTTAGGGACAGGGAAAGAGACCCAGTACTTC
few NA TRBJ1-1 TRBV12-3/TRBV12-4 CASSSDWSGAFF TGTGCCAGCAGTTCGGACTGGTCGGGGGCTTTCTTT
NA NA TRBJ2-3 TRBV2 CASSARPTDTQYF TGTGCCAGCAGTGCCCGGCCCACAGATACGCAGTATTTT
NA NA TRBJ2-7 TRBV27 CASSPAEGYEQYF TGTGCCAGCAGTCCGGCGGAGGGCTACGAGCAGTACTTC
NA TRBD2 TRBJ2-5 TRBV12-3/TRBV12-4 CASTPRAGGPIAETQYF TGTGCCAGCACCCCTAGGGCGGGGGGACCAATTGCGGAGACCCAGTACTTC
NA NA TRBJ2-1 TRBV4-2 CASSQDHEEDEQFF TGTGCCAGCAGCCAAGATCACGAGGAGGATGAGCAGTTCTTC
few NA TRBJ2-3 TRBV20-1 CSANFRRNTDTQYF TGCAGTGCTAACTTTCGGCGGAACACAGATACGCAGTATTTT
NA TRBD2 TRBJ2-7 TRBV7-2 CASSKTSGSYEQYF TGTGCCAGCAGCAAGACTAGCGGATCCTACGAGCAGTACTTC
many NA TRBJ2-3 TRBV29-1 CSVRRGGADTQYF TGCAGCGTTCGCAGGGGGGGCGCAGATACGCAGTATTTT
few NA TRBJ2-2 TRBV20-1 CSAQTAGTGELFF TGCAGTGCTCAAACCGCCGGCACCGGGGAGCTGTTTTTT
NA TRBD1 TRBJ1-4 TRBV29-1 CSARFRQGWQLLGQNVDEKLFF TGCAGCGCACGGTTTCGACAGGGATGGCAATTGCTGGGCCAAAATGTGGATGAAAAACTGTTTTTT
NA TRBD2 TRBJ2-1 TRBV5-1 CASSFVSGGYNEQFF TGCGCCAGCAGCTTCGTTTCGGGAGGGTACAATGAGCAGTTCTTC
NA NA TRBJ1-6 TRBV28 CASSLRKTGNSPLHF TGTGCCAGCAGCCTGCGGAAAACGGGGAATTCACCCCTCCACTTT
many TRBD2 TRBJ2-1 TRBV7-8 CASSRRLAGGLGNEQFF TGTGCCAGCAGCCGAAGACTAGCGGGAGGGTTGGGGAATGAGCAGTTCTTC